This T cell receptor (beta chain) is from a study of blood T cells in healthy people across ages. Notes on the study in general: Naive T cell percentage showed a strong correlation with TCR beta diversity. Naive CD4+ cell counts and diversity both ran higher in long-lived than in aged donors.

A sample-barcoded 5' primer and a J-beta primer mix were used in a second PCR of roughly 6 to 11 cycles. Each of the cDNA molecules was tagged by a template-switch adaptor with 12 random nucleotides. Each CDR3 protein is one row after TCRdb ran MiXCR on the 5' RACE reads. The profile shows some 900,000 distinct CDR3 sequences, 45% to 50% of them singletons. This CDR3 is 10 amino acids long. CDR1 is DFQATT, CDR2 SNEGSKA, per germline (reference sequence). This clonotype was counted a few times. Antigen unknown. The source of this sequence is a man under 40 in good health. Sequenced: blood. The chain combines TRBV20-1 with TRBJ2-1; perhaps TRBD1 as D (5 bases). CDR3 sequence reads: CSAGNNEQFF. The CDR3 DNA reads as TGCAGCGCAGGGAACAATGAGCAGTTCTTC.